The sample holds many counts of the clone carrying this TCR beta chain. Its specificity is not known. The sequence runs out 3 residues before the end of the CDR3; the remainder is reconstructed from the germline J gene. The data originate from a study of T cell clonality in common variable immunodeficiency. Study-wide points: Links between repertoire features and CVID complications were heterogeneity-limited. Shared TCRbeta clones were fewer between CVID subjects than controls. Reportedly, TCR beta sequences from common variable immunodeficiency showed fewer deletions and N-nucleotide insertions.

CDR3 length equals 13 residues. From germline, CDR1 is LNHDA and CDR2 SQIVND (reference sequence). The V end lost 5 bases, the J end lost 3 bases, and 8 bases lay between the germline ends. Only in-frame clones appear in the TCRdb table, and some are missing; sequencing was by immunoSEQ multiplex PCR. Altogether 30,000 to 35,000 clones were found in the sample, and no singletons occur. Reduced serum IgG, IgA and/or IgM plus specific antibody deficiency defined CVID. Blood came from CVID subjects not ill and not taking immunomodulatory or immunosuppressive medication. The J gene is TRBJ2-1, the V gene TRBV19, with D unclear. Material for sequencing was peripheral blood mononuclear cells. The TCR was taken from a human donor with common variable immunodeficiency. The sequenced CDR3 bases are TGTGCCAGTAGTGGAGACATCTACAATGAG. The encoded protein is CASSGDIYNE. The full CDR3 protein reads CASSGDIYNEQFF. The full variable domain, in which reference TRBV19 and TRBJ2-1 provide the parts outside the CDR3, is DGGITQSPKYLFRKEGQNVTLSCEQNLNHDAMYWYRQDPGQGLRLIYYSQIVNDFQKGDIAEGYSVSREKKESFPLTVTSAQKNPTAFYLCASSGDIYNEQFFGPGTRLTVL.